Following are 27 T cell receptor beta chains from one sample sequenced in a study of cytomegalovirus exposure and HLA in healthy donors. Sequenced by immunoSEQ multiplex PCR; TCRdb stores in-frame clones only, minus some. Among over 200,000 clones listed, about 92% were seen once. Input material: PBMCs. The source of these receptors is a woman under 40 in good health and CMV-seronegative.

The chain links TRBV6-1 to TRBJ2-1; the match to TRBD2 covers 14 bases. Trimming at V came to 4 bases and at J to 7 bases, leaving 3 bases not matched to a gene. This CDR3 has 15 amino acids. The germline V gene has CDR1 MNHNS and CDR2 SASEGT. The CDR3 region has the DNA TGTGCCAGCAGTGGGGGGACTAGCGGGAGAAATGAGCAGTTCTTC. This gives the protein CASSGGTSGRNEQFF.

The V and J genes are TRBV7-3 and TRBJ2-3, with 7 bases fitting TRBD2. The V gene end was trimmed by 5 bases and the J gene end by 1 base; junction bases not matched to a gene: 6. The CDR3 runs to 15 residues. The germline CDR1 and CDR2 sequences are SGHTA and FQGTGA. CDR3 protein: CASSPGLDGTDTQYF. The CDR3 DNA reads TGTGCCAGCAGCCCAGGACTAGACGGCACAGATACGCAGTATTTT.

CDR3 coding DNA: TGTGCCAGCAGCTTAGATCGGGGAACCCCAGCCAAAAACATTCAGTACTTC. This encodes CASSLDRGTPAKNIQYF. The rearrangement uses TRBV11-3 and TRBJ2-4; tentative D call: TRBD2 (5 bases). CDR1 is SGHNT, CDR2 YENEEA, per germline. The CDR3 sequence is 17 residues long. V lost 0 bases and J lost 0, with 12 bases in between.

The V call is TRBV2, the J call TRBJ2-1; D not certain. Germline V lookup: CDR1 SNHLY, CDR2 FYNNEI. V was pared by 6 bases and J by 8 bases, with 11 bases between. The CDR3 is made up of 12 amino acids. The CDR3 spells CASSYGPYEQFF. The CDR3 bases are TGTGCCAGCAGCTACGGCCCGTATGAGCAGTTCTTC.

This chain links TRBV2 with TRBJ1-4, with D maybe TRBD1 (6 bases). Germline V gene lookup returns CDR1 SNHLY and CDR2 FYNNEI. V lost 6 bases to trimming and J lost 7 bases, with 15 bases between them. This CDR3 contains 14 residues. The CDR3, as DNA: TGTGCCAGCAGGAAACAGGGACGGGGTGAAAAACTGTTTTTT. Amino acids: CASRKQGRGEKLFF.

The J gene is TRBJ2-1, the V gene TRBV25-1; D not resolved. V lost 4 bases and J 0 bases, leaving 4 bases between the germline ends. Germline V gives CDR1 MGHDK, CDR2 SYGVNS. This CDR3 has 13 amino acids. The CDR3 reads CASSVDSYNEQFF. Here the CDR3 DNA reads TGTGCCAGCAGTGTTGACTCCTACAATGAGCAGTTCTTC.

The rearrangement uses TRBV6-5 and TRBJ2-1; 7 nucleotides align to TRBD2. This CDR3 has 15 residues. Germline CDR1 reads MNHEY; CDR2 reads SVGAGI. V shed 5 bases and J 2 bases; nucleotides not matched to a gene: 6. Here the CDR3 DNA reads TGTGCCAGCAGTCAGACGGGAGGCCCCTACAATGAGCAGTTCTTC. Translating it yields CASSQTGGPYNEQFF.

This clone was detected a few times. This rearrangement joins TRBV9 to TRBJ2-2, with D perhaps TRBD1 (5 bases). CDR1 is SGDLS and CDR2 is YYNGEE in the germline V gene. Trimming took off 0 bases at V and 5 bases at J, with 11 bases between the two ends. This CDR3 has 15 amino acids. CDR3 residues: CASSVGQGWTGELFF. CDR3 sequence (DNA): TGTGCCAGCAGCGTAGGTCAGGGATGGACCGGGGAGCTGTTTTTT.

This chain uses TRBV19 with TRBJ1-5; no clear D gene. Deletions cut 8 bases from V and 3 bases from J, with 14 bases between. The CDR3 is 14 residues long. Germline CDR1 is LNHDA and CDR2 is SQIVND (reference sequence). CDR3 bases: TGTGCCAGTCGTCTCGGGAGATCCAATCAGCCCCAGCATTTT. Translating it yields CASRLGRSNQPQHF.

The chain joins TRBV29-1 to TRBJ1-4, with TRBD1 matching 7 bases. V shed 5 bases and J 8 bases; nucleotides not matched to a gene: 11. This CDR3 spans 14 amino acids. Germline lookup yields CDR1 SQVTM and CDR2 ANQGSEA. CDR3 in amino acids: CSVSKGGAVEKLFF. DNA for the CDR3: TGCAGCGTTTCAAAAGGGGGCGCGGTGGAAAAACTGTTTTTT.

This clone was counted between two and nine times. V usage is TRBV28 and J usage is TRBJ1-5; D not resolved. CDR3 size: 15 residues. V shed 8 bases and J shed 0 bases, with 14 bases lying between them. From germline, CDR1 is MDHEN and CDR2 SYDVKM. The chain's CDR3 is CASLTRIYSNQPQHF. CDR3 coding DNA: TGTGCCAGCCTCACTAGAATATATAGCAATCAGCCCCAGCATTTT.

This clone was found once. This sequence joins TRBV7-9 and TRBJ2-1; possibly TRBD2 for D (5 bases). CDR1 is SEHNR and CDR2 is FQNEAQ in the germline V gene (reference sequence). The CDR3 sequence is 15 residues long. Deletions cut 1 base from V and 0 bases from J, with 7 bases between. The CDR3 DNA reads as TGTGCCAGCAGCTTAGGACTAAGCTCCTACAATGAGCAGTTCTTC. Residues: CASSLGLSSYNEQFF.

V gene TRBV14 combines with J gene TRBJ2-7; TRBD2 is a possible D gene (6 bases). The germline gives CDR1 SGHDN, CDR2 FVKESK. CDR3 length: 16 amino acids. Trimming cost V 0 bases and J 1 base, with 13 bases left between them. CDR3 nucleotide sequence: TGTGCCAGCAGCCAAGAAGCGAGCGGGTGGTCCTACGAGCAGTACTTC. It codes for CASSQEASGWSYEQYF.

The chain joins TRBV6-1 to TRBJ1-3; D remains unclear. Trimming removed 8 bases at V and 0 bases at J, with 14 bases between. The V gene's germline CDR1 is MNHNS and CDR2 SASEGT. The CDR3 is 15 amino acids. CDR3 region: CASSPLTSSGNTIYF. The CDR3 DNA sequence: TGTGCCAGCTCCCCTCTGACGAGCTCTGGAAACACCATATATTTT.

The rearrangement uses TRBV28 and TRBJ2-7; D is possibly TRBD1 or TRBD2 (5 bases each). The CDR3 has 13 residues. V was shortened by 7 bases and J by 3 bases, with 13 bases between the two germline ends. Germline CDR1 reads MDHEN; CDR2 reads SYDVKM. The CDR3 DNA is TGTGCCAGCACCAAGGGACGGGACTACGAGCAGTACTTC. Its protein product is CASTKGRDYEQYF.

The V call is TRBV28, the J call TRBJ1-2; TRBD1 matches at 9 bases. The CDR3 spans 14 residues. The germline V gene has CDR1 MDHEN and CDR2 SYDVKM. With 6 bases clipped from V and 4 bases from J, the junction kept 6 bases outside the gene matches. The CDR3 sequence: CASSSGTGLYGYTF. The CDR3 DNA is TGTGCCAGCAGCTCCGGGACAGGGCTCTATGGCTACACCTTC.

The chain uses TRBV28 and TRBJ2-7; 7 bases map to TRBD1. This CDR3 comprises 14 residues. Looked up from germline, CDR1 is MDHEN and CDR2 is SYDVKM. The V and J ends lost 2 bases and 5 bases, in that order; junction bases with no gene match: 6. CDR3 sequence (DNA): TGTGCCAGCAGTTTAGCACAGGGGTGGAACGAGCAGTACTTC. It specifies CASSLAQGWNEQYF.

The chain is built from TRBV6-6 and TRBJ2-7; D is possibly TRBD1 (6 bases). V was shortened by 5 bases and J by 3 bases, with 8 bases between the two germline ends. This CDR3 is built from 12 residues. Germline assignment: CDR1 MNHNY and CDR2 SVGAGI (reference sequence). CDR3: CASSLQGYEQYF. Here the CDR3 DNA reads TGTGCCAGCAGTCTACAGGGCTACGAGCAGTACTTC.

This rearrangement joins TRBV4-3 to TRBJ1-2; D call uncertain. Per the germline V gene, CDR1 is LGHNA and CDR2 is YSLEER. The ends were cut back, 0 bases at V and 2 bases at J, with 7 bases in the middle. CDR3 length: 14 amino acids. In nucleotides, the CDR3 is TGCGCCAGCAGCCAAGATGCAGTCAACTATGGCTACACCTTC. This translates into CASSQDAVNYGYTF.

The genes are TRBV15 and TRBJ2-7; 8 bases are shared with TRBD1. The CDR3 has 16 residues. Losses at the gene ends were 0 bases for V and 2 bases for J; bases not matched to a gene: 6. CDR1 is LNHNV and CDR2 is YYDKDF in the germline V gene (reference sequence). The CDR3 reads CATSRDPRTGTYEQYF. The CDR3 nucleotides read TGTGCCACCAGCAGAGATCCCAGGACAGGGACCTACGAGCAGTACTTC.

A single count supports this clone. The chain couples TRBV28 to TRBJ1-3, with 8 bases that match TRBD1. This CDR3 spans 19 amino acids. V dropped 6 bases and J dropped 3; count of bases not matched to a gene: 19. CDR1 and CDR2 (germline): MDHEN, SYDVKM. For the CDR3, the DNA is TGTGCCAGCAGCCTCCCCAGGGAGACAGGGGATTTACTTGGAAACACCATATATTTT. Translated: CASSLPRETGDLLGNTIYF. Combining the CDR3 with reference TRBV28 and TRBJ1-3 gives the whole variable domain DVKVTQSSRYLVKRTGEKVFLECVQDMDHENMFWYRQDPGLGLRLIYFSYDVKMKEKGDIPEGYSVSREKKERFSLILESASTNQTSMYLCASSLPRETGDLLGNTIYFGEGSWLTVV.

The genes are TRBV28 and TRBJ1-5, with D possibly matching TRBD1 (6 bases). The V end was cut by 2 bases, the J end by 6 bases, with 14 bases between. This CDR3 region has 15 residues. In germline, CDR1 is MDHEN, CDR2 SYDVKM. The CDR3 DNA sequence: TGTGCCAGCAGTTTAGCTCAGGGGTCGTTTCAGCCCCAGCATTTT. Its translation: CASSLAQGSFQPQHF. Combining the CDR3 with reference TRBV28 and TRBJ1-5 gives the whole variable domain DVKVTQSSRYLVKRTGEKVFLECVQDMDHENMFWYRQDPGLGLRLIYFSYDVKMKEKGDIPEGYSVSREKKERFSLILESASTNQTSMYLCASSLAQGSFQPQHFGDGTRLSIL.

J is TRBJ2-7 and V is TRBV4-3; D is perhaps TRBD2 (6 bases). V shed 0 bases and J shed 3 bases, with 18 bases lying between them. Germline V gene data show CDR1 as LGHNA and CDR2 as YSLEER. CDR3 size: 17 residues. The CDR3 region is CASSQEIPGSGHYEQYF. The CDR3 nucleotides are TGCGCCAGCAGCCAAGAAATTCCGGGTAGCGGACACTACGAGCAGTACTTC.

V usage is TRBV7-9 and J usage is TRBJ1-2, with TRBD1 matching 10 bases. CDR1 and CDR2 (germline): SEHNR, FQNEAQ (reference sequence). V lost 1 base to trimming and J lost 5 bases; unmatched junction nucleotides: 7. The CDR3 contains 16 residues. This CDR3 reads CASSLGDRGGLYGYTF. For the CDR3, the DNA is TGTGCCAGCAGCTTAGGGGACAGGGGTGGCCTATATGGCTACACCTTC.

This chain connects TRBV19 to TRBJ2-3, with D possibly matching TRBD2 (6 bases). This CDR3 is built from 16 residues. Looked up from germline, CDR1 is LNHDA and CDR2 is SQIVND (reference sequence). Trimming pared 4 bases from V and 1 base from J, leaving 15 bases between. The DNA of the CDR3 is TGTGCCAGTAGTAAAGTTTCGGGGGTGGGCACAGATACGCAGTATTTT. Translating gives CASSKVSGVGTDTQYF.

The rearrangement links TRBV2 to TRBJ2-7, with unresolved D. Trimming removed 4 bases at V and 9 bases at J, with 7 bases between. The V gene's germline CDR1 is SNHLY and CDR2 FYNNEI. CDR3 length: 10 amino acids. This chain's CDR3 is CASSGPRQYF. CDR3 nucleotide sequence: TGTGCCAGCAGTGGGCCCAGGCAGTACTTC.

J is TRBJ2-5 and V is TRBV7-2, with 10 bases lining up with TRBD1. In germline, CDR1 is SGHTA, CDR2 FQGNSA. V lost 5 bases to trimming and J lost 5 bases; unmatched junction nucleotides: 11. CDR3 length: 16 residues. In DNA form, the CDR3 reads TGTGCCAGCAGCCAACGGGGGGACAGGGGTACCGAGACCCAGTACTTC. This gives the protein CASSQRGDRGTETQYF. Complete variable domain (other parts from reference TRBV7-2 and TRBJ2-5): GAGVSQSPSNKVTEKGKDVELRCDPISGHTALYWYRQSLGQGLEFLIYFQGNSAPDKSGLPSDRFSAERTGGSVSTLTIQRTQQEDSAVYLCASSQRGDRGTETQYFGPGTRLLVL.